These 21 T cell receptor beta chains share one sample of origin, sequenced in a study of blood T cell repertoires in COVID-19. TCRdb's table, derived via immunoSEQ multiplex PCR, lists solely in-frame clones and lacks some. This sample has under 200,000 clones, with about 86% found just once. The sequencing input was peripheral blood. Source of these receptors: an elderly woman in a cohort sampled during active or convalescent COVID-19.

Written as DNA, the CDR3 is TGCAGCGTTGACGGGGATACCAACTATGGCTACACCTTC. This codes for CSVDGDTNYGYTF. The chain has TRBV29-1 and TRBJ1-2; D gene ambiguous. Germline V gene sequence: CDR1 SQVTM, CDR2 ANQGSEA. CDR3 length: 13 residues. V lost 3 bases and J lost 2, with 10 bases in between. The full variable domain, with the rest looked up from reference TRBV29-1 and TRBJ1-2, is SAVISQKPSRDICQRGTSLTIQCQVDSQVTMMFWYRQQPGQSLTLIATANQGSEATYESGFVIDKFPISRPNLTFSTLTVSNMSPEDSSIYLCSVDGDTNYGYTFGSGTRLTVV.

V gene TRBV6-1 combines with J gene TRBJ1-1, with 7 nucleotides matching TRBD1. Trimming removed 6 bases from V and 5 bases from J; junction bases left unmatched: 6. The CDR3 extends over 13 amino acids. CDR1 and CDR2 from the germline V gene are MNHNS and SASEGT. The DNA of the CDR3 is TGTGCCAGCAGAGGCCCCAGGGGGACTGAAGCTTTCTTT. This gives the protein CASRGPRGTEAFF.

V is TRBV7-9 and J is TRBJ1-2; the D gene is possibly TRBD1 (5 bases). Trimming removed 5 bases at V and 7 bases at J, with 11 bases between. The germline V gene encodes CDR1 SEHNR and CDR2 FQNEAQ (reference sequence). The CDR3 sequence is 12 residues long. This chain's CDR3 is CASSPDRTGYTF. The CDR3 DNA sequence: TGTGCCAGCAGCCCAGACAGAACTGGCTACACCTTC.

The V and J genes are TRBV12-5 and TRBJ2-5; 12 bases map to TRBD1. The V gene end was trimmed by 7 bases and the J gene end by 1 base; junction bases not matched to a gene: 7. CDR1 and CDR2 (germline): LGHNT, FRNRAP. CDR3 length: 16 residues. The CDR3 is CASVASGQGAQETQYF. CDR3 in DNA: TGTGCTAGTGTTGCATCGGGACAGGGGGCCCAAGAGACCCAGTACTTC.

V is TRBV10-3 and J is TRBJ1-5, with TRBD1 matching 9 bases. The CDR3 has 16 residues. V lost 5 bases, J lost 4 bases, and 9 bases stayed unmatched. The germline gives CDR1 ENHRY, CDR2 SYGVKD. CDR3 protein: CAISPGTGNYNQPQHF. The CDR3 nucleotides read TGTGCCATCAGTCCCGGGACAGGGAATTATAATCAGCCCCAGCATTTT.

The chain links TRBV5-4 to TRBJ2-5; 12 positions match TRBD2. Per germline, CDR1 SGHNT and CDR2 YYREEE (reference sequence). This CDR3 has 16 residues. The V and J ends lost 1 base and 4 bases, in that order; junction bases with no gene match: 5. CDR3 coding DNA: TGTGCCAGCAGCTTGAGGCTAGCGGGAGGGTCAGAGACCCAGTACTTC. Amino acid sequence: CASSLRLAGGSETQYF.

The chain joins TRBV4-3 to TRBJ1-1, with a possible D match to TRBD1 (5 bases). The CDR3 runs 14 residues. V was shortened by 4 bases and J by 0 bases, with 9 bases between the two germline ends. Germline lookup yields CDR1 LGHNA and CDR2 YSLEER. CDR3 amino acids: CASSPQALNTEAFF. As DNA, the CDR3 is TGCGCCAGCAGCCCACAGGCTTTGAACACTGAAGCTTTCTTT.

V usage is TRBV11-2 and J usage is TRBJ2-3, with TRBD1 identical over 9 bases. The length of the CDR3 is 17 residues. The germline V gene has CDR1 SGHAT and CDR2 FQNNGV. V shed 0 bases and J 1 base; nucleotides not matched to a gene: 5. The CDR3 region is CASSLEDRGIRTDTQYF. CDR3 bases: TGTGCCAGCAGCTTAGAGGACAGGGGTATACGCACAGATACGCAGTATTTT.

The chain has TRBV2 and TRBJ2-1; no definite D call. There are 15 residues in the CDR3. V lost 4 bases to trimming and J lost 0 bases, with 10 bases between them. Germline CDR1 reads SNHLY; CDR2 reads FYNNEI. CDR3 nucleotides: TGTGCCAGCAGTGGAGGAGACTCCTCCTACAATGAGCAGTTCTTC. Encoded protein: CASSGGDSSYNEQFF.

The V gene is TRBV19, the J gene TRBJ1-4, with a possible D match to TRBD1 (5 bases). The germline CDR1 and CDR2 sequences are LNHDA and SQIVND (reference sequence). The CDR3 is made up of 13 amino acids. V lost 9 bases and J lost 1, with 9 bases in between. CDR3 amino acids: CASLGGTNEKLFF. For the CDR3, the DNA is TGTGCCAGCCTCGGGGGAACTAATGAAAAACTGTTTTTT.

The genes are TRBV9 and TRBJ2-7, with 10 nucleotides matching TRBD1. The CDR3 has 18 residues. V lost 0 bases to trimming and J lost 0 bases; unmatched junction nucleotides: 9. CDR1 and CDR2 from the germline V gene are SGDLS and YYNGEE. CDR3 loop: CASSVGTPGQGHSYEQYF. The CDR3 nucleotides are TGTGCCAGCAGCGTAGGGACACCGGGACAGGGGCACTCCTACGAGCAGTACTTC.

In this sample, this clone turned up a few times. The gene calls are TRBV19 and TRBJ2-1, with TRBD2 as a possible D gene (6 bases). Germline-derived CDR1 and CDR2 are LNHDA and SQIVND (reference sequence). CDR3 length equals 12 residues. The germline V and J ends were trimmed by 6 bases and 10 bases, with 13 bases remaining between them. DNA of the CDR3: TGTGCCAGTAGATCGCGGGACTGGGAGCAGTTCTTC. This gives the protein CASRSRDWEQFF.

The chain is built from TRBV19 and TRBJ1-1; D possibly corresponds to TRBD1 (6 bases). With 4 bases removed from V and 7 bases from J, the gap between germline ends came to 19 bases. Germline V gives CDR1 LNHDA, CDR2 SQIVND (reference sequence). CDR3 length: 15 residues. The CDR3 reads CASSRGTGTNIEAFF. The CDR3, as DNA: TGTGCCAGTAGTAGGGGTACAGGGACGAATATTGAAGCTTTCTTT.

The chain joins TRBV29-1 to TRBJ2-1; TRBD1 matches at 7 bases. The germline gives CDR1 SQVTM, CDR2 ANQGSEA. The CDR3 is 14 residues long. The V gene end was trimmed by 7 bases and the J gene end by 3 bases; junction bases not matched to a gene: 9. The chain's CDR3 is CSGGQENIYNEQFF. The DNA for the CDR3 is TGCAGCGGTGGACAGGAGAATATCTACAATGAGCAGTTCTTC.

Comment on this clone: No DNA is shown, since the ends of the CDR3 on it are uncertain; the CDR3 is the one TCRdb lists. The V and J genes are TRBV12-3 or TRBV12-4 and TRBJ1-1; TRBD1, the table's D call, was not compared with the DNA. The CDR3 spans 11 amino acids, including both terminal residues. The CDR3 is CASSFLAEAFF.

This clone was detected only once. V usage is TRBV5-4 and J usage is TRBJ2-3; tentative D call: TRBD1 (6 bases). There are 15 residues in the CDR3. V was clipped by 3 bases and J by 4 bases, with 15 bases between them. Germline CDR1 SGHNT, CDR2 YYREEE (reference sequence). This chain's CDR3 is CASSSNRDSADTQYF. DNA for the CDR3: TGTGCCAGCAGCTCAAACAGGGATTCCGCAGATACGCAGTATTTT.

Points on this clone: The same CDR3 can be traced to other DNA sequences in this sample. The chain couples TRBV19 to TRBJ1-2, with D tentatively TRBD1 (5 bases). Per germline, CDR1 LNHDA and CDR2 SQIVND (reference sequence). The CDR3 runs 12 residues. The V end lost 5 bases, the J end lost 4 bases, and 8 bases lay between the germline ends. The CDR3 loop reads CASSSDSYGYTF. The CDR3 DNA sequence: TGTGCCAGTAGTTCCGACAGCTATGGCTACACCTTC.

The rearrangement links TRBV6-4 to TRBJ1-3; unclear D gene. The CDR3 is made up of 16 amino acids. With 5 bases removed from V and 1 base from J, the gap between germline ends came to 15 bases. In germline, CDR1 is MRHNA, CDR2 SNTAGT. The DNA of the CDR3 is TGTGCCAGCAGTCCTCTCCTGGGCGATTCTGGAAACACCATATATTTT. Encoded protein: CASSPLLGDSGNTIYF.

The chain is built from TRBV24-1 and TRBJ2-5; the D gene is possibly TRBD1 (6 bases). The V end was cut by 2 bases, the J end by 5 bases, with 14 bases between. Germline V gene sequence: CDR1 KGHDR, CDR2 SFDVKD. The CDR3 runs 15 residues. In DNA, the CDR3 is TGTGCCACCAGTGATTCCCGGACTGACAGGGAGACCCAGTACTTC. Residues: CATSDSRTDRETQYF.

CDR3 bases: TGTGCCAGCAGCGCGGGACAGGGGTTCCCCGGGGAGCTGTTTTTT. Its translation: CASSAGQGFPGELFF. The chain uses TRBV9 and TRBJ2-2; TRBD1 agrees at 10 bases. The CDR3 extends over 15 amino acids. Trimming at V came to 3 bases and at J to 6 bases, leaving 5 bases not matched to a gene. Germline V gene lookup returns CDR1 SGDLS and CDR2 YYNGEE.

In DNA form, the CDR3 reads TGTGCCAGCAGCTTAGTTCCCCCAGGGCTAAATGAAAAACTGTTTTTT. It encodes CASSLVPPGLNEKLFF. The genes are TRBV7-2 and TRBJ1-4; TRBD1 is a possible D gene (5 bases). Trimming stripped 1 base from V and 5 bases from J, with 14 bases between. The CDR3 has 16 amino acids. CDR1 is SGHTA, CDR2 FQGNSA, per germline.